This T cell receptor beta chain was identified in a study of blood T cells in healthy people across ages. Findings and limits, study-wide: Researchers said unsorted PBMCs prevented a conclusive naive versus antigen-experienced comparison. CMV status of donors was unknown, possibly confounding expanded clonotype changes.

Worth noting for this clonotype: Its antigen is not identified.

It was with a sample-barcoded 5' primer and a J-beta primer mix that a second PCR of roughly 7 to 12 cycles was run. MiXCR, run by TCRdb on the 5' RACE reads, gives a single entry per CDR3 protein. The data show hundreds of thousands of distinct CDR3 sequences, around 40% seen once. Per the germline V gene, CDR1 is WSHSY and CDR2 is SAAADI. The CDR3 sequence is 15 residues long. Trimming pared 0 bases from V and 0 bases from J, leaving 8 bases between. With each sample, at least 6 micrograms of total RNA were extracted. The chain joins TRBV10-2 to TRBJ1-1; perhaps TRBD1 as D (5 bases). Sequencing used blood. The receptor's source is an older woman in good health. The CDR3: CASSESGHVNTEAFF. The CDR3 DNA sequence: TGCGCCAGCAGTGAGTCTGGACACGTGAACACTGAAGCTTTCTTT.